A single sample gave rise to the 21 T cell receptor beta chains below, sequenced in a study of blood T cell repertoires in COVID-19. Assay: immunoSEQ multiplex PCR; the TCRdb copy retains only in-frame clones and omits some. The sample shows around 30,000 clones, roughly nine tenths of them seen only once. What was sequenced was peripheral blood. The source is a man between 60 and 75 years old with acute or convalescent COVID-19.

This rearrangement joins TRBV7-9 to TRBJ1-4; 7 bases map to TRBD1. V lost 6 bases and J lost 6; bases outside the gene matches: 10. The germline gives CDR1 SEHNR, CDR2 FQNEAQ (reference sequence). The CDR3 covers 15 residues. The CDR3, as DNA: TGTGCCAGCAGTTCCCGACAGGGAATAGATGAAAAACTGTTTTTT. This codes for CASSSRQGIDEKLFF.

The J gene is TRBJ1-1, the V gene TRBV7-9, with D unclear. V dropped 1 base and J dropped 1 base, with 7 bases sitting between them. CDR3 length: 14 amino acids. The V gene's germline CDR1 is SEHNR and CDR2 FQNEAQ (reference sequence). CDR3 sequence reads: CASSLDRGNTEAFF. As DNA, the CDR3 is TGTGCCAGCAGCTTAGATCGGGGGAACACTGAAGCTTTCTTT.

This clone was picked up one time. In DNA form, the CDR3 reads TGTGCCAGCAGCCCTAGCGGAAAACTTTACGAGCAGTACTTC. Protein product: CASSPSGKLYEQYF. V is TRBV9 and J is TRBJ2-7, with 7 bases fitting TRBD2. V dropped 4 bases and J dropped 4; count of bases not matched to a gene: 8. The CDR3 covers 14 residues. Per the germline V gene, CDR1 is SGDLS and CDR2 is YYNGEE.

CDR3 sequence: CASSPPTGYGNEQFF. In DNA, the CDR3 is TGTGCCAGCTCACCACCGACGGGTTACGGGAATGAGCAGTTCTTC. The chain is built from TRBV18 and TRBJ2-1; D is undetermined. Between the trimmed V and J ends, which lost 0 bases and 7 bases, there was a span of 13 bases. Germline V gene sequence: CDR1 KGHSH, CDR2 LQKENI. This CDR3 comprises 15 residues.

V gene TRBV2 combines with J gene TRBJ2-2; TRBD1 is a possible D gene (6 bases). With 4 bases removed from V and 6 bases from J, the gap between germline ends came to 15 bases. The germline CDR1 and CDR2 sequences are SNHLY and FYNNEI. The CDR3 has 15 amino acids. DNA for the CDR3: TGTGCCAGCAGTGCACAGGGTCTGGGCGCCGGGGAGCTGTTTTTT. Residues: CASSAQGLGAGELFF.

The V gene is TRBV6-5, the J gene TRBJ1-1, with a weak D call TRBD1 (6 bases). Trimming cost V 5 bases and J 4 bases, with 17 bases left between them. Germline V gene lookup returns CDR1 MNHEY and CDR2 SVGAGI. The CDR3 extends over 15 amino acids. CDR3 sequence (DNA): TGTGCCAGCAGTCAGGTGAGGCTAGGGGGCACTGAAGCTTTCTTT. It specifies CASSQVRLGGTEAFF.

The V gene is TRBV24-1, the J gene TRBJ2-7, with 12 bases fitting TRBD1. This CDR3 has 15 amino acids. With V trimmed by 2 bases and J by 7 bases, 5 bases remained unmatched. Germline V gene data show CDR1 as KGHDR and CDR2 as SFDVKD. CDR3 loop: CATSDYRDRGPEQYF. CDR3 nucleotides: TGTGCCACCAGTGATTACCGGGACAGGGGGCCTGAGCAGTACTTC.

This chain links TRBV5-1 with TRBJ1-2; no clear D gene. Deletions cut 0 bases from V and 0 bases from J, with 9 bases between. Germline assignment: CDR1 SGHRS and CDR2 YFSETQ. The CDR3 is 15 residues long. The CDR3 is CASSLGQIANYGYTF. CDR3 in DNA: TGCGCCAGCAGCTTGGGGCAGATCGCTAACTATGGCTACACCTTC.

This chain links TRBV19 with TRBJ1-6; the match to TRBD1 covers 7 bases. V shed 6 bases and J 3 bases; nucleotides not matched to a gene: 8. CDR1 and CDR2 from the germline V gene are LNHDA and SQIVND (reference sequence). The CDR3 spans 16 residues. CDR3 nucleotide sequence: TGTGCCAGTAGGGGGTTGGGACAGCGCTATAATTCACCCCTCCACTTT. It is translated as CASRGLGQRYNSPLHF.

This chain uses TRBV9 with TRBJ2-6, with D perhaps TRBD2 (7 bases). The CDR3 sequence is 18 residues long. Germline CDR1 is SGDLS and CDR2 is YYNGEE. Trimming pared 4 bases from V and 1 base from J, leaving 18 bases between. The CDR3 DNA follows: TGTGCCAGCAGCCCCCAAGGGGGGGGGCTGTCTGGGGCCAACGTCCTGACTTTC. It is translated as CASSPQGGGLSGANVLTF.

The V call is TRBV3-1 (or the pseudogene TRBV3-2), the J call TRBJ2-7, with TRBD1 as a possible D gene (5 bases). Trimming removed 0 bases at V and 7 bases at J, with 13 bases between. The CDR3 totals 14 residues. Per germline, CDR1 LGHDT and CDR2 YNNKEL (reference sequence). The CDR3 sequence: CASSQDRRGREQYF. As DNA, the CDR3 is TGTGCCAGCAGCCAAGATAGAAGGGGAAGGGAGCAGTACTTC.

This chain uses TRBV19 with TRBJ1-4; 7 nucleotides agree with TRBD1. CDR1 is LNHDA and CDR2 is SQIVND in the germline V gene (reference sequence). With 3 bases clipped from V and 2 bases from J, the junction kept 6 bases outside the gene matches. The CDR3 runs to 16 residues. CDR3: CASSIQQGLTNEKLFF. CDR3 DNA sequence: TGTGCCAGTAGTATCCAACAGGGGTTGACTAATGAAAAACTGTTTTTT.

The gene calls are TRBV10-2 and TRBJ1-2; no firm D call. The germline gives CDR1 WSHSY, CDR2 SAAADI. The CDR3 has 14 residues. The V and J ends lost 0 bases and 7 bases respectively, with 12 bases between them. This chain's CDR3 is CASSESMSVRGYTF. The CDR3 coding sequence is TGCGCCAGCAGTGAGTCGATGTCCGTGCGTGGCTACACCTTC.

This chain links TRBV7-9 with TRBJ2-1; unclear D gene. Germline-derived CDR1 and CDR2 are SEHNR and FQNEAQ (reference sequence). The CDR3 is 14 residues long. Trimming took 0 bases from V and 6 from J, leaving 9 bases between them. CDR3 nucleotides: TGTGCCAGCAGCTTAGCGAGCCTAATCAATGAGCAGTTCTTC. Protein: CASSLASLINEQFF.

The V gene is TRBV28, the J gene TRBJ2-3; 11 bases are shared with TRBD2. CDR1 is MDHEN, CDR2 SYDVKM, per germline. This CDR3 spans 15 amino acids. V lost 5 bases and J lost 7; bases outside the gene matches: 8. CDR3 sequence: CASSGTSGEFYTQYF. Written as DNA, the CDR3 is TGTGCCAGCAGTGGGACTAGCGGTGAATTTTATACGCAGTATTTT.

The V call is TRBV2, the J call TRBJ2-5; tentatively, D is TRBD1 (5 bases). The CDR3 contains 14 residues. Trimming stripped 4 bases from V and 5 bases from J, with 14 bases between. The germline V gene encodes CDR1 SNHLY and CDR2 FYNNEI. As DNA, the CDR3 is TGTGCCAGCAGTGTTCCATGGGGCAGGGAGACCCAGTACTTC. Protein: CASSVPWGRETQYF.

The chain couples TRBV19 to TRBJ2-7; 9 nucleotides match TRBD1. CDR1 LNHDA and CDR2 SQIVND come from the germline V gene (reference sequence). CDR3 length equals 13 residues. J lost 0 bases, V lost 11 bases, and 5 bases had no gene match. CDR3 amino acids: CAVGQGSSYEQYF. The CDR3 nucleotides are TGTGCCGTCGGACAGGGGAGCTCCTACGAGCAGTACTTC.

The rearrangement uses TRBV5-1 and TRBJ1-5, with 8 positions matching TRBD1. The germline gives CDR1 SGHRS, CDR2 YFSETQ. This CDR3 region has 14 residues. With V trimmed by 3 bases and J by 4 bases, 3 bases remained unmatched. CDR3 nucleotide sequence: TGCGCCAGCAGCTCCGGACAGGGAAATCAGCCCCAGCATTTT. This gives the protein CASSSGQGNQPQHF.

The chain carries TRBV6-5 and TRBJ1-5, with D possibly matching TRBD1 (5 bases). The CDR3 contains 13 residues. V was shortened by 6 bases and J by 4 bases, with 10 bases between the two germline ends. Germline assignment: CDR1 MNHEY and CDR2 SVGAGI. The CDR3: CASRRGGNQPQHF. CDR3 bases: TGTGCCAGCAGAAGGGGAGGGAATCAGCCCCAGCATTTT.

The V gene is TRBV7-9, the J gene TRBJ1-2; 7 bases map to TRBD1. Germline V gives CDR1 SEHNR, CDR2 FQNEAQ (reference sequence). The V segment lost 4 bases and the J segment 4 bases; nucleotides outside the gene matches: 9. This CDR3 contains 15 residues. CDR3 nucleotides: TGTGCCAGCAGCTCGTTACAGGGGATTCTCTATGGCTACACCTTC. This translates into CASSSLQGILYGYTF.

Only a few counts were recorded for this clone. The chain combines TRBV27 with TRBJ2-7, with 10 bases identical to TRBD1. CDR1 is MNHEY and CDR2 is SMNVEV in the germline V gene (reference sequence). This CDR3 comprises 16 residues. The V gene end was trimmed by 5 bases and the J gene end by 5 bases; junction bases not matched to a gene: 12. The CDR3 coding sequence is TGTGCCAGCAGTCCCCGGCCGGGACAGGGGTCGGACGAGCAGTACTTC. Its translation is CASSPRPGQGSDEQYF.